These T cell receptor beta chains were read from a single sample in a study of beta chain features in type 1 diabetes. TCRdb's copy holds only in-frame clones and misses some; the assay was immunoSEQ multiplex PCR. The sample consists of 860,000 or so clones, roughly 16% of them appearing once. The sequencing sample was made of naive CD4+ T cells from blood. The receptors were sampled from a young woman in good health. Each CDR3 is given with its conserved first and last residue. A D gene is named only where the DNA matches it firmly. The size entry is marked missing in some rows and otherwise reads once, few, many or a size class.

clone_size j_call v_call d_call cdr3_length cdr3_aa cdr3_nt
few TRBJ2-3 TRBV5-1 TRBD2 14 CASSFRLAEDTQYF TGCGCCAGCAGCTTCCGACTAGCGGAAGATACGCAGTATTTT
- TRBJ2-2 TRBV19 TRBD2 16 CASSISSGSWGGELFF TGTGCCAGTAGTATCTCCAGCGGGAGTTGGGGCGGGGAGCTGTTTTTT
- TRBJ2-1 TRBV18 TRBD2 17 CASSPPSGRAAYNEQFF TGTGCCAGCTCACCACCTAGCGGGAGGGCCGCTTACAATGAGCAGTTCTTC
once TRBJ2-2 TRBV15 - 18 CATSRGDSTSKTAGELFF TGTGCCACCAGCAGAGGGGACTCAACATCGAAAACGGCCGGGGAGCTGTTTTTT
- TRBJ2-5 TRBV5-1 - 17 CASSSIVAVPGQETQYF TGCGCCAGCAGCTCGATTGTGGCCGTACCGGGCCAAGAGACCCAGTACTTC
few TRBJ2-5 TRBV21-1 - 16 CASIRTSGSSEETQYF TGTGCCAGCATCCGGACTAGCGGGAGTTCGGAAGAGACCCAGTACTTC
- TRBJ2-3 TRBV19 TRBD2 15 CASSPLGTSQDTQYF TGTGCCAGTAGTCCCCTGGGGACTAGCCAGGATACGCAGTATTTT
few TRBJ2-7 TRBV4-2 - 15 CASSLDQDSNYEQYF TGTGCCAGCAGCCTTGATCAGGACAGCAATTACGAGCAGTACTTC
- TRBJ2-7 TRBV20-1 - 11 CSARDIDEQYF TGCAGTGCTAGAGATATCGACGAGCAGTACTTC
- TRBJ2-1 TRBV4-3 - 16 CASSQGGRTTFDEQFF TGCGCCAGCAGCCAAGGTGGTAGGACTACTTTCGATGAGCAGTTCTTC
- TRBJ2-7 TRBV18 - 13 CASSPLDTTEQYF TGTGCCAGCTCACCACTCGATACAACCGAGCAGTACTTC
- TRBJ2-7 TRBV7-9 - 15 CASSLKGEGSYEQYF TGTGCCAGCAGCTTAAAGGGGGAGGGCTCCTACGAGCAGTACTTC
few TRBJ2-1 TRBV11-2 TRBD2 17 CASSLPGLAGGHNEQFF TGTGCCAGCAGCTTACCGGGACTAGCGGGAGGCCACAATGAGCAGTTCTTC
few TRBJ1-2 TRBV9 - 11 CASSVGAGYTF TGTGCCAGCAGCGTTGGTGCAGGCTACACCTTC
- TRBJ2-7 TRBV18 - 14 CASSPEHRSYEQYF TGTGCCAGCTCACCGGAGCACCGATCCTACGAGCAGTACTTC
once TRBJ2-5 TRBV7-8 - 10 CASTRETQYF TGTGCCAGCACTAGAGAGACCCAGTACTTC
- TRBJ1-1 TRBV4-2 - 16 CASSQEVKPMNTEAFF TGTGCCAGCAGCCAAGAGGTGAAACCCATGAACACTGAAGCTTTCTTT
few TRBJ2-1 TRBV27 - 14 CASGSRVASDEQFF TGTGCCAGCGGCTCTAGGGTGGCCTCTGATGAGCAGTTCTTC
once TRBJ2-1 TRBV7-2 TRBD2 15 CASSFIAGGPHEQFF TGTGCCAGCAGCTTTATAGCGGGAGGGCCTCATGAGCAGTTCTTC
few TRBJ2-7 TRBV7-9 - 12 CASSLEPYEQYF TGTGCCAGCAGCTTAGAGCCCTACGAGCAGTACTTC
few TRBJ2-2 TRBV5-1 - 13 CASREMDTGELFF TGCGCCAGCAGGGAGATGGACACCGGGGAGCTGTTTTTT
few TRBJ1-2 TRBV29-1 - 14 CSVEAPTGGYGYTF TGCAGCGTTGAAGCACCAACAGGCGGCTATGGCTACACCTTC